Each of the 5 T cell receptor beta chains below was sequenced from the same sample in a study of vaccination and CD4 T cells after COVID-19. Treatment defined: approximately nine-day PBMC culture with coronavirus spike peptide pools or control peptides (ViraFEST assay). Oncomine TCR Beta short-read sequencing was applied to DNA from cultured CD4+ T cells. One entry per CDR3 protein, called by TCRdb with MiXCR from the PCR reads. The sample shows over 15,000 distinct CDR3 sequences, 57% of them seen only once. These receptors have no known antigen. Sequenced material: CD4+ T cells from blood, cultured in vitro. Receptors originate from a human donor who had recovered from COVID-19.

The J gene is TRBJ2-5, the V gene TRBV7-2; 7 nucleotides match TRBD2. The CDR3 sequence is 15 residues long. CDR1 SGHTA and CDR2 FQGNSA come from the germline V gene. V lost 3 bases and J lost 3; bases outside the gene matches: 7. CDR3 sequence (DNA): TGTGCCAGCAGCTTTGAACCGGGAGGTGAAGAGACCCAGTACTTC. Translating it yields CASSFEPGGEETQYF.

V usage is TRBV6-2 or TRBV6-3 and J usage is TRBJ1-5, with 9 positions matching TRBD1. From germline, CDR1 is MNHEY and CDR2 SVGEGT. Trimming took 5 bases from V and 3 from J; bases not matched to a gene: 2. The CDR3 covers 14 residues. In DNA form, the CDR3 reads TGTGCCAGCAGTCGGACAGGGGTCAATCAGCCCCAGCATTTT. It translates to CASSRTGVNQPQHF.

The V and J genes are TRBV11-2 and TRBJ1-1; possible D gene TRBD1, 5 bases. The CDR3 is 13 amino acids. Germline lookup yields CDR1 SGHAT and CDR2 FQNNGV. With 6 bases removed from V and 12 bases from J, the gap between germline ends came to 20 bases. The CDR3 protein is CASSPYSGTRTFF. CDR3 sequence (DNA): TGTGCCAGCAGTCCCTATTCCGGGACGAGAACTTTCTTT.

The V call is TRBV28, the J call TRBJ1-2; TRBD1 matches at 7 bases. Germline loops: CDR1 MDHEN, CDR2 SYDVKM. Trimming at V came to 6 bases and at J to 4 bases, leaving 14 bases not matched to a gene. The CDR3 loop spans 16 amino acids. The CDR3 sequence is CASSTPVRQGGYGYTF. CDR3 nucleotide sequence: TGTGCCAGCAGCACGCCCGTCAGACAGGGCGGCTATGGCTACACCTTC.

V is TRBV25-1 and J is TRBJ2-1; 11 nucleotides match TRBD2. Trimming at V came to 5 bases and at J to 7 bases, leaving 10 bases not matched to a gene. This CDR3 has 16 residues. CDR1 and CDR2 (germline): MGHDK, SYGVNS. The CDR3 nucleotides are TGTGCCAGCAGTAAACCCGGGACTAGCGGAAAGAATGAGCAGTTCTTC. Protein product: CASSKPGTSGKNEQFF.